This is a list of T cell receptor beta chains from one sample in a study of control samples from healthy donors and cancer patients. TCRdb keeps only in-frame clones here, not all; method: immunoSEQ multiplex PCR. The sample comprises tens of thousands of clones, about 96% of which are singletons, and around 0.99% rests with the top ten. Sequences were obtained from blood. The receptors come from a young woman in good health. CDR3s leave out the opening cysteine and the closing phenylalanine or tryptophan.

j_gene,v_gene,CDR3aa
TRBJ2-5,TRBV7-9,ASNRQPQETQY
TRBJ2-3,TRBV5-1,ASAPGLGGNTQY
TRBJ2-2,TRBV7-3,ASSFGLAGAGELF
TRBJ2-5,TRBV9,ASSVGGLRETQY
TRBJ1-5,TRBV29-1,SVEVRDRGGQPQH
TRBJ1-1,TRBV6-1,ASSEGGEAF
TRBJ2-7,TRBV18,ASSLDSRGSYEQY
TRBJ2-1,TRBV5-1,ASSLASLGIEQF
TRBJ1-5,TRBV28,ASFRNSNQPQH
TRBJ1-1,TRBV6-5,ASRLLQVTNTEAF
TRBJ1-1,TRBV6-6,ASSYSEVNTEAF
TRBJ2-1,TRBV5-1,ASSTRQGGSYNEQF
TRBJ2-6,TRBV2,ASSEVEGTGANVLT
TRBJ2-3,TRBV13,ASSQEGTDTQY
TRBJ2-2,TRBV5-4,ASSAGANTGELF
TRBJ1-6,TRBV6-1,ASSEAGQGYNSPLH
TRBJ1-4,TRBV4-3,ASSALLGEKLF
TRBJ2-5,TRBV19,ASSGAETQY
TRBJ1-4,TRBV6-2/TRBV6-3,ASSYRPDRAEKLF
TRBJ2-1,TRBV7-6,ASSSIAGGPLSSYNEQF
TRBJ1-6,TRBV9,ASSPRDRLNSPLH
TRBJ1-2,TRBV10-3,AISGSTRTNYGYT
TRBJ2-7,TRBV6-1,ASSEEIAASYEQY
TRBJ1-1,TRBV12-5,ASGLVLGRGSPLNTEAF
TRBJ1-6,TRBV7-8,ASSFRGTYNSPLH
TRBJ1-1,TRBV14,ASSQEARPNTEAF
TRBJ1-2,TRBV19,ASSFSRDNYGYT
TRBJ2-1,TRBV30,AWSVLYYKRI
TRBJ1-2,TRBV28,ASSPTPDRVNYGYT
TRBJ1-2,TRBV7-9,ASSLEGNYGYT
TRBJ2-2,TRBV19,ASSPLLVAGGRFGTGELF
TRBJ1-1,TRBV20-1,SAGPKAEAF
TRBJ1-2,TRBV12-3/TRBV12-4,ASSLDGIGGYT
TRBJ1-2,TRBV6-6,ASSRSGVRTNYGYT
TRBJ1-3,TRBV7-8,ASSASQGFSSGNTIY
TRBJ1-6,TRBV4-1,ASSQDARGRESPLH
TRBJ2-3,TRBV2,ASRVEDTQY
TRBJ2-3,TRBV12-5,ASGFGTGTTDTQY
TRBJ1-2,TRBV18,ASSPPPQGWWGYT
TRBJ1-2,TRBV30,AWRNLRHGPYGYT
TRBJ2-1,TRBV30,AWSVKGSRHNEQF
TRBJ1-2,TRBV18,ASEGQGGTNYGYT